Shown below are 31 T cell receptor beta chains from a single sample sequenced in a study of blood T cells in healthy people across ages. Sample-barcoded 5' priming and a J-beta primer mix drove a second PCR of roughly 7 to 11 cycles. In TCRdb, the 5' RACE reads were re-called with MiXCR into one record per CDR3 protein. The table has roughly 1.9 million distinct CDR3 sequences, about two fifths seen once. Source material: blood. The source of these receptors is a human donor in good health.

The chain employs TRBV29-1 and TRBJ1-2; TRBD1 matches at 7 bases. Germline assignment: CDR1 SQVTM and CDR2 ANQGSEA. The CDR3 runs to 11 residues. Trimming at V came to 3 bases and at J to 8 bases, leaving 3 bases not matched to a gene. The CDR3 protein is CSVERGRGYTF. As DNA, the CDR3 is TGCAGCGTTGAGAGGGGGCGCGGCTACACCTTC. The complete variable domain, with remaining parts taken from reference TRBV29-1 and TRBJ1-2, reads SAVISQKPSRDICQRGTSLTIQCQVDSQVTMMFWYRQQPGQSLTLIATANQGSEATYESGFVIDKFPISRPNLTFSTLTVSNMSPEDSSIYLCSVERGRGYTFGSGTRLTVV.

This clonotype was counted only a few times. The chain recombines TRBV4-3 with TRBJ2-4; D is unresolved. The CDR3 has 14 amino acids. Germline values: CDR1 LGHNA, CDR2 YSLEER. V gave up 0 bases and J gave up 6 bases, with 9 bases separating them. CDR3 nucleotides: TGCGCCAGCAGCCAAGATCTGGCCCCAAACATTCAGTACTTC. Its protein product is CASSQDLAPNIQYF.

This clonotype was seen more than once but under ten times. The chain couples TRBV5-5 to TRBJ1-5; D is undetermined. This CDR3 contains 17 residues. Trimming removed 4 bases at V and 5 bases at J, with 22 bases between. CDR1 SGHKS and CDR2 YYEKEE come from the germline V gene (reference sequence). In DNA form, the CDR3 reads TGTGCCAGCAGCGATACTAATGAAGGGTGGCGAGATCAGCCCCAGCATTTT. Residues: CASSDTNEGWRDQPQHF.

The chain couples TRBV7-2 to TRBJ2-7, with D possibly TRBD1 on 5 matching bases. Looked up from germline, CDR1 is SGHTA and CDR2 is FQGNSA. V shed 2 bases and J shed 2 bases, with 13 bases lying between them. This CDR3 has 15 amino acids. CDR3 sequence (DNA): TGTGCCAGCAGCTTATACTCGACAGAAACCTACGAGCAGTACTTC. The encoded protein is CASSLYSTETYEQYF. Together with reference TRBV7-2 and TRBJ2-7, the CDR3 gives the full variable domain: GAGVSQSPSNKVTEKGKDVELRCDPISGHTALYWYRQSLGQGLEFLIYFQGNSAPDKSGLPSDRFSAERTGGSVSTLTIQRTQQEDSAVYLCASSLYSTETYEQYFGPGTRLTVT.

This clonotype turned up a few times. The rearrangement links TRBV20-1 to TRBJ2-5, with D perhaps matching TRBD2 (7 bases). Trimming shortened V by 1 base and J by 11 bases, and 20 bases separated the two germline ends. Looked up from germline, CDR1 is DFQATT and CDR2 is SNEGSKA (reference sequence). This CDR3 spans 14 amino acids. The CDR3, as DNA: TGCAGTGCTAGAGTGGGGGGGCAGACCTACAAGCAGTACTTC. This encodes CSARVGGQTYKQYF.

The chain employs TRBV7-2 and TRBJ1-3; D possibly corresponds to TRBD1 (5 bases). The germline V gene encodes CDR1 SGHTA and CDR2 FQGNSA. Trimming shortened V by 8 bases and J by 4 bases, and 18 bases separated the two germline ends. The CDR3 is 15 amino acids. The CDR3, as DNA: TGTGCCAGCTCCCCCCGGGACGGCGGGGGAAACACCATATATTTT. Translation gives CASSPRDGGGNTIYF.

This clonotype was counted only a few times. This chain uses TRBV12-3 or TRBV12-4 with TRBJ2-3; D is uncertain. This CDR3 has 15 amino acids. Deletions cut 7 bases from V and 0 bases from J, with 14 bases between. This chain's CDR3 is CASTLRWSSTDTQYF. DNA for the CDR3: TGTGCCAGCACTCTGCGTTGGAGTAGCACAGATACGCAGTATTTT.

The CDR3 coding sequence is TGTGCCAGCAGTTTCGGGGGGGAGACAGCTGAAGCTTTCTTT. Protein product: CASSFGGETAEAFF. The rearrangement joins TRBV12-3 or TRBV12-4 to TRBJ1-1, with D perhaps matching TRBD1 (5 bases). The CDR3 consists of 14 residues. Between the trimmed V and J ends, which lost 3 bases and 6 bases, there was a span of 14 bases.

This clonotype was seen only a few times. The genes are TRBV7-3 and TRBJ2-7; D possibly uses TRBD1 or TRBD2 (5 bases each). V shed 1 base and J shed 8 bases, with 12 bases lying between them. CDR3 length: 13 amino acids. The V gene's germline CDR1 is SGHTA and CDR2 FQGTGA. The CDR3 coding sequence is TGTGCCAGCAGCTTAAACGTAGAGGGGAAGCAGTACTTC. Residues: CASSLNVEGKQYF.

This rearrangement joins TRBV4-1 to TRBJ1-1; D unclear. The V gene lost 4 bases and the J gene lost 6 bases, with 18 bases spanning the gap. This CDR3 has 15 residues. Germline lookup yields CDR1 MGHRA and CDR2 YSYEKL. The CDR3 nucleotides read TGCGCCAGCAGCCCGTCTGAGGGCGGGAGGGCTGAAGCTTTCTTT. Its protein product is CASSPSEGGRAEAFF.

This chain connects TRBV28 to TRBJ2-6; D is ambiguous. Per the germline V gene, CDR1 is MDHEN and CDR2 is SYDVKM. The CDR3 sequence is 13 residues long. V gave up 3 bases and J gave up 10 bases, with 10 bases separating them. CDR3 bases: TGTGCCAGCAGTTTCCCCGGCGTTAACGTCCTGACTTTC. Its translation: CASSFPGVNVLTF.

This clonotype was seen more than once but under ten times. This chain uses TRBV2 with TRBJ2-4; maybe TRBD1 (6 bases). The assigned J gene may be wrong: the sequence end matches TRBJ2-7 better. Germline values: CDR1 SNHLY, CDR2 FYNNEI. The CDR3 length is 16 residues. The CDR3, as DNA: TGTGCCAGCAGTGAAGGGGAACCGACAGGATTCTACGAGCAGTACTTC. Amino acid sequence: CASSEGEPTGFYEQYF.

This clonotype came up a few times. J is TRBJ2-1 and V is TRBV11-2; D ambiguous. The CDR3 totals 11 residues. V lost 4 bases and J lost 9, with 7 bases in between. Germline CDR1 SGHAT, CDR2 FQNNGV. The CDR3 DNA follows: TGTGCCAGCAGCTACCATCCTGAGCAGTTCTTC. Protein: CASSYHPEQFF.

This clonotype was counted at least ten times. The rearrangement links TRBV29-1 to TRBJ2-1; D not resolved. The V end was cut by 4 bases, the J end by 8 bases, with 6 bases between. The CDR3 consists of 10 residues. The germline gives CDR1 SQVTM, CDR2 ANQGSEA. CDR3 sequence reads: CSVGLDEQFF. The CDR3 coding sequence is TGCAGCGTTGGCCTCGATGAGCAGTTCTTC.

The chain recombines TRBV19 with TRBJ1-2; D is perhaps TRBD1 (6 bases). Germline values: CDR1 LNHDA, CDR2 SQIVND (reference sequence). This CDR3 is built from 14 residues. V was clipped by 2 bases and J by 4 bases, with 11 bases between them. The DNA of the CDR3 is TGTGCCAGTAGTATACAGGGGTTGAGCTATGGCTACACCTTC. Its translation: CASSIQGLSYGYTF.

V gene TRBV9 combines with J gene TRBJ2-7; possibly TRBD1 for D (5 bases). The germline CDR1 and CDR2 sequences are SGDLS and YYNGEE. The CDR3 loop spans 14 amino acids. Deletions cut 2 bases from V and 2 bases from J, with 11 bases between. CDR3 bases: TGTGCCAGCAGCGTGGCAGGGCTAACCTACGAGCAGTACTTC. The encoded protein is CASSVAGLTYEQYF.

The chain couples TRBV9 to TRBJ2-1; D tentatively fits TRBD1 or TRBD2 (5 bases each). Trimming left V 0 bases short and J 0 bases short, with 16 bases between. Germline lookup yields CDR1 SGDLS and CDR2 YYNGEE. This CDR3 region has 18 residues. As DNA, the CDR3 is TGTGCCAGCAGCGTAGCTGTGGGGGAGCGGCACTCCTACAATGAGCAGTTCTTC. It encodes CASSVAVGERHSYNEQFF.

The chain recombines TRBV28 with TRBJ1-2, with D possibly being TRBD1 (6 bases). CDR3 length: 13 residues. Germline V CDR1 and CDR2: MDHEN, SYDVKM. The V end lost 5 bases, the J end lost 7 bases, and 14 bases lay between the germline ends. The CDR3 DNA sequence: TGTGCCAGCAGTAAAACAGGGTGGGGTGGCTACACCTTC. Its translation: CASSKTGWGGYTF.

The gene calls are TRBV20-1 and TRBJ2-1, with 8 bases identical to TRBD2. CDR1 and CDR2 (germline): DFQATT, SNEGSKA (reference sequence). The CDR3 consists of 17 residues. V trimming: 7 bases; J trimming: 3 bases; junction bases outside the gene matches: 17. CDR3 bases: TGCAGTGTTACGGGGGGGGAAACCACTCAAATCTACAATGAGCAGTTCTTC. This codes for CSVTGGETTQIYNEQFF.

The CDR3 DNA follows: TGTGCCAGCAGTCGGAGACGGATTGAAGCTTTCTTT. This encodes CASSRRRIEAFF. The genes are TRBV28 and TRBJ1-1; D is unclear. Germline V gene data show CDR1 as MDHEN and CDR2 as SYDVKM. The V end lost 5 bases, the J end lost 7 bases, and 11 bases lay between the germline ends. CDR3 length: 12 residues.

This clonotype was observed a few times. The chain couples TRBV29-1 to TRBJ2-3, with 7 bases lining up with TRBD1. This CDR3 is built from 14 residues. After removal of 3 bases from V and 0 bases from J, the junction contained 3 bases not matched to a gene. Germline values: CDR1 SQVTM, CDR2 ANQGSEA. The CDR3 nucleotides are TGCAGCGTTGACGACAGGGACAGCACAGATACGCAGTATTTT. This encodes CSVDDRDSTDTQYF.

This chain joins TRBV12-3 or TRBV12-4 and TRBJ1-5; D unresolved. This CDR3 has 16 residues. Trimming cost V 6 bases and J 0 bases, with 15 bases left between them. The chain's CDR3 is CASSLGPATSNQPQHF. The CDR3 DNA sequence: TGTGCCAGCAGCCTGGGCCCAGCAACTAGCAATCAGCCCCAGCATTTT.

Comments on this clonotype: Because the CDR3 is missing its conserved closing phenylalanine or tryptophan, this is likely a read error. V and J are TRBV24-1 and TRBJ2-5; possibly TRBD2 for D (6 bases). The CDR3 length is 16 residues. Germline CDR1 and CDR2: KGHDR and SFDVKD. V gave up 1 base and J gave up 1 base, with 12 bases separating them. CDR3 DNA sequence: TGTGCCACCAGTGATTTTTCGGCGGGGTTCCAAGAGACCCAGTACTTA. It codes for CATSDFSAGFQETQYL.

A few counts support this clonotype. The rearrangement joins TRBV4-3 to TRBJ2-3; D unclear. The CDR3 runs to 16 residues. Germline V gene lookup returns CDR1 LGHNA and CDR2 YSLEER. The germline V and J ends were trimmed by 4 bases and 0 bases, with 14 bases remaining between them. The CDR3 DNA reads TGCGCCAGCAGCCCCTGGCTAGGCTCTAGCACAGATACGCAGTATTTT. This encodes CASSPWLGSSTDTQYF.

This clonotype appeared a few times. The genes are TRBV7-9 and TRBJ2-1; D is uncertain. Germline V gene sequence: CDR1 SEHNR, CDR2 FQNEAQ (reference sequence). The ends were cut back, 10 bases at V and 3 bases at J, with 16 bases in the middle. The CDR3 contains 14 residues. CDR3 amino acids: CATLGITNYNEQFF. CDR3 coding DNA: TGTGCCACGCTAGGGATCACAAACTACAATGAGCAGTTCTTC.

This clonotype was recorded a few times. The chain recombines TRBV7-8 with TRBJ1-6; D ambiguous. CDR3 size: 13 residues. Germline V gives CDR1 SGHVS, CDR2 FQNEAQ. V shed 3 bases and J shed 12 bases, with 12 bases lying between them. Here the CDR3 DNA reads TGTGCCAGCAGCTTCGGAGACAAGTTACCCCTCCACTTT. The encoded protein is CASSFGDKLPLHF. The full variable domain, its missing parts supplied by reference TRBV7-8 and TRBJ1-6, is GAGVSQSPRYKVAKRGQDVALRCDPISGHVSLFWYQQALGQGPEFLTYFQNEAQLDKSGLPSDRFFAERPEGSVSTLKIQRTQQEDSAVYLCASSFGDKLPLHFGNGTRLTVT.

V gene TRBV7-9 combines with J gene TRBJ2-5; 9 nucleotides line up with TRBD1. The CDR3 runs 18 residues. Germline V CDR1 and CDR2: SEHNR, FQNEAQ (reference sequence). Unmatched junction bases numbered 15, after V lost 3 bases and J lost 4 bases. The CDR3 reads CASSFGVSAQGAGETQYF. The CDR3 DNA reads TGTGCCAGCAGCTTCGGAGTGTCCGCACAGGGGGCTGGAGAGACCCAGTACTTC.

V and J are TRBV20-1 and TRBJ1-1; D remains unclear. Germline V gene lookup returns CDR1 DFQATT and CDR2 SNEGSKA (reference sequence). Trimming took 1 base from V and 1 from J, leaving 10 bases between them. This CDR3 is 14 amino acids long. The CDR3 is CSARGVAENTEAFF. The DNA of the CDR3 is TGCAGTGCTAGAGGCGTGGCAGAGAACACTGAAGCTTTCTTT.

V gene TRBV7-2 combines with J gene TRBJ2-1, with 9 bases fitting TRBD2. The CDR3 contains 15 residues. CDR1 SGHTA and CDR2 FQGNSA come from the germline V gene. Trimming took 6 bases from V and 7 from J; bases not matched to a gene: 10. CDR3 DNA: TGTGCCAGCAGTTTCGTAGCGGGGGACCTTAATGAGCAGTTCTTC. This sequence encodes CASSFVAGDLNEQFF.

This clonotype has only a few counts. This chain links TRBV2 with TRBJ2-2; TRBD1 agrees at 12 bases. This CDR3 has 15 amino acids. Trimming at V came to 7 bases and at J to 6 bases, leaving 6 bases not matched to a gene. CDR1 and CDR2 from the germline V gene are SNHLY and FYNNEI. CDR3 nucleotides: TGTGCCAGCAACCCGGGACAGGGGGCTTCCGGGGAGCTGTTTTTT. Translated, it gives CASNPGQGASGELFF.

In the case of this clonotype: A read error may account for a junction end that differs from germline. The V gene is TRBV27, the J gene TRBJ2-5; D unclear. CDR3 length: 12 residues. CDR1 is MNHEY and CDR2 is SMNVEV in the germline V gene (reference sequence). The CDR3 loop is CASSLSGETRYF. CDR3 nucleotide sequence: TGTGCTAGCAGTTTATCTGGAGAGACCCGGTACTTC.